What follows are 13 T cell receptor beta chains derived from one specimen sequenced in a study of T cell changes during pregnancy in multiple sclerosis. Produced via immunoSEQ multiplex PCR; TCRdb's table is partial and in-frame only. This table has roughly 93,000 clones, around 93% appearing once. This sample comprised peripheral blood, obtained before pregnancy. The receptors were gathered from a female donor with multiple sclerosis, enrolled in a pregnancy study.

The chain couples TRBV5-4 to TRBJ2-1; TRBD1 matches at 8 bases. From germline, CDR1 is SGHNT and CDR2 YYREEE (reference sequence). The trim removed 2 bases at V and 9 bases at J, leaving 13 bases unmatched. This CDR3 is built from 16 residues. The CDR3 protein is CASSFPSRQGYVEQFF. The CDR3, as DNA: TGTGCCAGCAGCTTCCCCAGCCGACAGGGGTATGTTGAGCAGTTCTTC.

The chain carries TRBV6-5 and TRBJ1-2; D might be TRBD1 (5 bases). Between the trimmed V and J ends, which lost 0 bases and 0 bases, there was a span of 8 bases. The CDR3 has 15 amino acids. The germline V gene encodes CDR1 MNHEY and CDR2 SVGAGI. CDR3 bases: TGTGCCAGCAGTTACTCAGGGGCAGCTAACTATGGCTACACCTTC. It encodes CASSYSGAANYGYTF.

The V gene is TRBV7-9, the J gene TRBJ1-5; a weak D match, TRBD1 (5 bases). Germline values: CDR1 SEHNR, CDR2 FQNEAQ (reference sequence). Trimming shortened V by 5 bases and J by 4 bases, and 12 bases separated the two germline ends. CDR3 length: 14 residues. The CDR3 spells CASSLGRINQPQHF. DNA for the CDR3: TGTGCCAGCAGCCTGGGGCGGATTAATCAGCCCCAGCATTTT. Supplemented by reference TRBV7-9 and TRBJ1-5, the full variable domain reads DTGVSQNPRHKITKRGQNVTFRCDPISEHNRLYWYRQTLGQGPEFLTYFQNEAQLEKSRLLSDRFSAERPKGSFSTLEIQRTEQGDSAMYLCASSLGRINQPQHFGDGTRLSIL.

This sequence joins TRBV29-1 and TRBJ2-7; TRBD2 agrees at 7 bases. After removal of 7 bases from V and 2 bases from J, the junction contained 5 bases not matched to a gene. This CDR3 is 12 amino acids long. Per the germline V gene, CDR1 is SQVTM and CDR2 is ANQGSEA. In DNA form, the CDR3 reads TGCAGCGCCCTAGGACTAGCCTACGAGCAGTACTTC. It translates to CSALGLAYEQYF.

V is TRBV27 and J is TRBJ1-1, with D unresolved. In germline, CDR1 is MNHEY, CDR2 SMNVEV (reference sequence). The CDR3 extends over 13 amino acids. The V end lost 5 bases, the J end lost 7 bases, and 14 bases lay between the germline ends. The CDR3 coding sequence is TGTGCCAGCAGTACCCCGGCCCGGGGTGAAGCTTTCTTT. This sequence encodes CASSTPARGEAFF.

This clone appeared a few times. This CDR3 is CSARDQTLQYF. CDR3 nucleotides: TGCAGTGCTAGAGATCAGACTCTTCAGTACTTC. The chain carries TRBV20-1 and TRBJ2-4; no definite D call. This CDR3 region has 11 residues. Germline V gene sequence: CDR1 DFQATT, CDR2 SNEGSKA (reference sequence). Trimming took 0 bases from V and 11 from J, leaving 8 bases between them.

The J gene is TRBJ2-1, the V gene TRBV2, with 7 nucleotides matching TRBD2. This CDR3 has 17 amino acids. Unmatched junction bases numbered 13, after V lost 6 bases and J lost 2 bases. CDR1 is SNHLY and CDR2 is FYNNEI in the germline V gene. The DNA of the CDR3 is TGTGCCAGCAGGGGCCCCCGGGCTAGCGGAACCTACAATGAGCAGTTCTTC. Translation: CASRGPRASGTYNEQFF.

The chain combines TRBV2 with TRBJ2-1; D is undetermined. The germline V and J ends were trimmed by 2 bases and 0 bases, with 14 bases remaining between them. The length of the CDR3 is 17 residues. Germline V gene lookup returns CDR1 SNHLY and CDR2 FYNNEI. This CDR3 reads CASSEYLETGSYNEQFF. For the CDR3, the DNA is TGTGCCAGCAGTGAATACCTAGAGACTGGCTCCTACAATGAGCAGTTCTTC.

This clone has just one count. The gene calls are TRBV4-3 and TRBJ1-2; D unclear. CDR3 length equals 15 residues. V lost 0 bases and J 0 bases, leaving 8 bases between the germline ends. Germline V CDR1 and CDR2: LGHNA, YSLEER. CDR3 nucleotides: TGCGCCAGCAGCCAAGATGGGCTGACTAACTATGGCTACACCTTC. The encoded protein is CASSQDGLTNYGYTF.

V is TRBV28 and J is TRBJ1-2, with D unclear. CDR1 is MDHEN, CDR2 SYDVKM, per germline. The CDR3 is 11 residues long. V lost 8 bases and J lost 2, with 6 bases in between. This CDR3 is CASAGNYGYTF. DNA of the CDR3: TGTGCCAGCGCCGGGAACTATGGCTACACCTTC.

The genes are TRBV25-1 and TRBJ2-7, with TRBD2 matching 7 bases. Trimming took 5 bases from V and 9 from J; bases not matched to a gene: 13. The CDR3 runs 14 residues. From germline, CDR1 is MGHDK and CDR2 SYGVNS. For the CDR3, the DNA is TGTGCCAGCAGTAGACAATCGACTAGCCGCGGGCAGTACTTC. Translation: CASSRQSTSRGQYF.

The V call is TRBV18, the J call TRBJ1-5; D is perhaps TRBD1 (6 bases). Looked up from germline, CDR1 is KGHSH and CDR2 is LQKENI. V lost 4 bases and J 0 bases, leaving 10 bases between the germline ends. This CDR3 region has 15 residues. CDR3 DNA sequence: TGTGCCAGCTCACAAAACAGGGATAGCAATCAGCCCCAGCATTTT. It is translated as CASSQNRDSNQPQHF. Full variable domain (remainder filled in from reference TRBV18 and TRBJ1-5): NAGVMQNPRHLVRRRGQEARLRCSPMKGHSHVYWYRQLPEEGLKFMVYLQKENIIDESGMPKERFSAEFPKEGPSILRIQQVVRGDSAAYFCASSQNRDSNQPQHFGDGTRLSIL.

This sequence joins TRBV11-2 and TRBJ2-2; TRBD2 is a possible D gene (6 bases). The CDR3 covers 15 residues. Germline lookup yields CDR1 SGHAT and CDR2 FQNNGV. The germline V and J ends were trimmed by 5 bases and 1 base, with 11 bases remaining between them. The CDR3 spells CASSPRRGNTGELFF. In DNA, the CDR3 is TGTGCCAGCAGCCCCCGGCGGGGGAACACCGGGGAGCTGTTTTTT.